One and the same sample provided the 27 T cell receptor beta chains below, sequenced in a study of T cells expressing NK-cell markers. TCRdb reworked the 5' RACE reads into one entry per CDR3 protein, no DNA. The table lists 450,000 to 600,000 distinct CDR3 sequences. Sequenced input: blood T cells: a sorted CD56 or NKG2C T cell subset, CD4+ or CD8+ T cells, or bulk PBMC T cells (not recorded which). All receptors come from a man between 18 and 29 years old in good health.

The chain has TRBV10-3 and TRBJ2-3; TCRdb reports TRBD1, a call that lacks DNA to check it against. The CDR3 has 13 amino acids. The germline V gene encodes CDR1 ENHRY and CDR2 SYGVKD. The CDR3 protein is CAIGSGGEDTQYF.

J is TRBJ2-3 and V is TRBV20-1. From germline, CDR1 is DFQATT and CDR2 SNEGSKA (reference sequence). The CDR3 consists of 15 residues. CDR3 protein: CSARTGAESTDTQYF.

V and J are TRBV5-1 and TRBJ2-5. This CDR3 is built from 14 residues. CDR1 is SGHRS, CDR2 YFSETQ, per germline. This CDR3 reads CASSPGPNQETQYF.

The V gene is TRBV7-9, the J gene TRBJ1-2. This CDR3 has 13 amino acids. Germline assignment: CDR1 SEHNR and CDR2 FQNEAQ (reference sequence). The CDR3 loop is CASSIGPDSGYTF.

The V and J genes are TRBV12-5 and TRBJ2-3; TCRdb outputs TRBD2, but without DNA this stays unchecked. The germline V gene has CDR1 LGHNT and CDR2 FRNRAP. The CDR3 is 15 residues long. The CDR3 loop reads CASGLIEADTDTQYF.

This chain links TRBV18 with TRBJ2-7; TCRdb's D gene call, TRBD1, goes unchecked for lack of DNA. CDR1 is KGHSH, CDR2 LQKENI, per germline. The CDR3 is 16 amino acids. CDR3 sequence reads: CASSPPRAGVGYEQYF.

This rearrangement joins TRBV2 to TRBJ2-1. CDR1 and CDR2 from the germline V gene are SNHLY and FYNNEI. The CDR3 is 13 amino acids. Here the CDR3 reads CASGEDRFNEQFF.

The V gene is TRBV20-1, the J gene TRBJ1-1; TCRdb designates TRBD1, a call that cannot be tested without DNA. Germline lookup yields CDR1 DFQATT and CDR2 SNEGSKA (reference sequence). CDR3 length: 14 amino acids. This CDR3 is CSASRDRPNTEAFF.

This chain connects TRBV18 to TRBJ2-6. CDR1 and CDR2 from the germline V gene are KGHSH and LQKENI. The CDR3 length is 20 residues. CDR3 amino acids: CASSPDTLRVRSGGANVLTF.

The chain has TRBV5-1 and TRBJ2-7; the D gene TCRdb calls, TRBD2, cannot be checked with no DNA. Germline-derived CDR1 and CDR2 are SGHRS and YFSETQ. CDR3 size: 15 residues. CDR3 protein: CASSGGTSGMDEQYF.

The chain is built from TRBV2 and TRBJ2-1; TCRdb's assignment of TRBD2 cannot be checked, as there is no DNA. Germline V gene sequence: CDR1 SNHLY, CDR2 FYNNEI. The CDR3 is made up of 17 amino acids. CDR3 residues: CASTSEGLSGRYGEQFF. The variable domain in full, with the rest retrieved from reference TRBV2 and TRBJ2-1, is EPEVTQTPSHQVTQMGQEVILRCVPISNHLYFYWYRQILGQKVEFLVSFYNNEISEKSEIFDDQFSVERPDGSNFTLKIRSTKLEDSAMYFCASTSEGLSGRYGEQFFGPGTRLTVL.

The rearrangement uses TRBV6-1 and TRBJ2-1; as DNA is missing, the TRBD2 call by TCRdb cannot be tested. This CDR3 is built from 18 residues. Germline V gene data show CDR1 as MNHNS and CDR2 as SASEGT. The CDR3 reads CASSEAISAGSSYNEQFF.

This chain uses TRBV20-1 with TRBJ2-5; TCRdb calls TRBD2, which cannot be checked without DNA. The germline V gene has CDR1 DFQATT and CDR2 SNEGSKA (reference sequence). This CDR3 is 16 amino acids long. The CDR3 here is CSARTPGLLGRETQYF.

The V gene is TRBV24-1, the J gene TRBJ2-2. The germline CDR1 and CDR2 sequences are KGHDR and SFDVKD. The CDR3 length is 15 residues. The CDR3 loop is CATSGSSGTTGELFF.

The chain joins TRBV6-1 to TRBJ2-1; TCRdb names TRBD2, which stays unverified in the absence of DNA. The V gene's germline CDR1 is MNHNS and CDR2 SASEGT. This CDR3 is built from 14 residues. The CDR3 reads CASSQGPHPSEQFF.

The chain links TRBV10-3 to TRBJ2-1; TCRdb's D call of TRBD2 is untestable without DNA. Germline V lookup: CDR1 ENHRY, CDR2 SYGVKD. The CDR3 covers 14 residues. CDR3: CATLTSGMYNEQFF.

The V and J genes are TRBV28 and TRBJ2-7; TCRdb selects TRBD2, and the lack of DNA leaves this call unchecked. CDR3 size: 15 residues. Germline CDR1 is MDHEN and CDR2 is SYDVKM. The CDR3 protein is CASRKPGLVTNEQYF.

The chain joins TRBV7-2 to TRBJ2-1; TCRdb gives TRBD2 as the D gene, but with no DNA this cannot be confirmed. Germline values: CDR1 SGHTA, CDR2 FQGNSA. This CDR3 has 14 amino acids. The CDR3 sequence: CASSLTYGKDEQFF.

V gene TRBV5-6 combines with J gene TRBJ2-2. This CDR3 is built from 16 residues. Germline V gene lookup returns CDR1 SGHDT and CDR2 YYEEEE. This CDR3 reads CASSPRFIANTGELFF.

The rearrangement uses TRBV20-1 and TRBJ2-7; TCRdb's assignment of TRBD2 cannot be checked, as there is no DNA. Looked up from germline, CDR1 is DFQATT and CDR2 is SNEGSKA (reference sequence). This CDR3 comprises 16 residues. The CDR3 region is CSAIGTSGLSSYEQYF.

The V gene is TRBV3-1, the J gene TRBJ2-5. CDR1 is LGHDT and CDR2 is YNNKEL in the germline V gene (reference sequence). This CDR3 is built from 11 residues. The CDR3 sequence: CASSHKETQYF.

This CDR3 reads CSATREGRLSYEQYF. The chain recombines TRBV20-1 with TRBJ2-7; without DNA, the TCRdb call of TRBD2 cannot be checked. The CDR3 covers 15 residues. Germline CDR1 is DFQATT and CDR2 is SNEGSKA (reference sequence).

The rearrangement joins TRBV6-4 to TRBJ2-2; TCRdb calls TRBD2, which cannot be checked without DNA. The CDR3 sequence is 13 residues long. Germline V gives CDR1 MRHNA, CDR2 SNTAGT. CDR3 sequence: CATLAGGAGELFF.

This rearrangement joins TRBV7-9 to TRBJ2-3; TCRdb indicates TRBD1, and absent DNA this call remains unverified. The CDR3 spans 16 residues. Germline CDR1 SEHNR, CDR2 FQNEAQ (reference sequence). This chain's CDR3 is CASSLVGGEITDTQYF.

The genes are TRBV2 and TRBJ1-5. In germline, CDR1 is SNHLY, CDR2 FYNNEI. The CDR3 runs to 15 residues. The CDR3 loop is CASSPDGNSNQPQHF. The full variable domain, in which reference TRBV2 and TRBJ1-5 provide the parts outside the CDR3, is EPEVTQTPSHQVTQMGQEVILRCVPISNHLYFYWYRQILGQKVEFLVSFYNNEISEKSEIFDDQFSVERPDGSNFTLKIRSTKLEDSAMYFCASSPDGNSNQPQHFGDGTRLSIL.

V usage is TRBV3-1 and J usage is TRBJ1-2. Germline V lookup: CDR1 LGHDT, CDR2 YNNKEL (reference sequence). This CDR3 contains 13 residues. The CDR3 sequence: CASSQVGGQGYTF.

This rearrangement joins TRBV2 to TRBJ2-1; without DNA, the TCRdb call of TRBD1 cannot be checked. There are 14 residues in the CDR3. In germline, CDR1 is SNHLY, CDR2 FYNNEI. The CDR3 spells CASRENRVGGEQFF.